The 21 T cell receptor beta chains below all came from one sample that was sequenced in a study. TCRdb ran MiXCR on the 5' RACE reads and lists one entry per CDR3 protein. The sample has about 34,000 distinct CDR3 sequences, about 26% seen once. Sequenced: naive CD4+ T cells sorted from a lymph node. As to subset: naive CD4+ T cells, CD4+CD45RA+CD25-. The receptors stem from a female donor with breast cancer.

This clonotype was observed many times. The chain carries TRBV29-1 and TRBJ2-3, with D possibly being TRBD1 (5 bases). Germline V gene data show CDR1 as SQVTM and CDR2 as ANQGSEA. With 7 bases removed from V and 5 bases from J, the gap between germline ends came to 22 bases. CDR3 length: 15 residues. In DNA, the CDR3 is TGCAGCGCCAAACGCTCGGACGGACAACGAGATACGCAGTATTTT. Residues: CSAKRSDGQRDTQYF.

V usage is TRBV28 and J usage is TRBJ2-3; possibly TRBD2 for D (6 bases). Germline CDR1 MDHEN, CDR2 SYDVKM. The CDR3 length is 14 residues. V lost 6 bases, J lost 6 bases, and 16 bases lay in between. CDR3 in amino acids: CASRTSGETDTQYF. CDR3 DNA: TGTGCCAGCAGAACATCGGGGGAGACGGATACGCAGTATTTT.

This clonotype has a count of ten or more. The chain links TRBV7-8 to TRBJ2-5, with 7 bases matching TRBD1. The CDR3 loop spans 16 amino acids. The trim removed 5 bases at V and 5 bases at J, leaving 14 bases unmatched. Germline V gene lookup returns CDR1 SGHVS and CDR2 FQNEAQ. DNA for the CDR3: TGTGCCAGCAGCATGAGAACAGGGGCCTTGGGGGAGACCCAGTACTTC. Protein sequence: CASSMRTGALGETQYF.

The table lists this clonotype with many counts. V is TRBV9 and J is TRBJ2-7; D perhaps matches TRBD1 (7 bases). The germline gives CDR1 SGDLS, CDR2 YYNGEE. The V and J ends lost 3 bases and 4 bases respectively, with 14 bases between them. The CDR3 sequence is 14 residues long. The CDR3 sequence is CASSDRDSGYEQYF. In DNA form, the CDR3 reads TGTGCCAGCAGCGATCGGGACAGCGGGTACGAGCAGTACTTC. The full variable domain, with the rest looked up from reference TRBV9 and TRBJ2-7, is DSGVTQTPKHLITATGQRVTLRCSPRSGDLSVYWYQQSLDQGLQFLIQYYNGEERAKGNILERFSAQQFPDLHSELNLSSLELGDSALYFCASSDRDSGYEQYFGPGTRLTVT.

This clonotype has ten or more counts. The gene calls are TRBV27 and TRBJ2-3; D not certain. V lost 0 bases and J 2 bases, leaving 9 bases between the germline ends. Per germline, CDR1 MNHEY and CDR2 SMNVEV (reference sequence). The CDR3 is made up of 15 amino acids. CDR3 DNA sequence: TGTGCCAGCAGTTTATCGCCCGCCTTCACAGATACGCAGTATTTT. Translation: CASSLSPAFTDTQYF.

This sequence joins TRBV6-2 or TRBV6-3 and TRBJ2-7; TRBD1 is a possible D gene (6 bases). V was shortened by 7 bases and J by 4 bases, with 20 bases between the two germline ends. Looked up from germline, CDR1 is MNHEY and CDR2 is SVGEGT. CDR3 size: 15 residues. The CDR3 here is CASTYRAGVIYEQYF. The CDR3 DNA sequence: TGTGCCAGCACCTACAGGGCAGGGGTAATTTACGAGCAGTACTTC.

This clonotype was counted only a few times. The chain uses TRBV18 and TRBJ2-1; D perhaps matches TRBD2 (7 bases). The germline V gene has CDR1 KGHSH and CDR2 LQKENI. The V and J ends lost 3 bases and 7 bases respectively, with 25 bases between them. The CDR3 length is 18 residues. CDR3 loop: CASSPPGAGAGARNEQFF. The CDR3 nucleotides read TGTGCCAGCTCACCCCCTGGGGCGGGGGCAGGTGCCCGGAATGAGCAGTTCTTC.

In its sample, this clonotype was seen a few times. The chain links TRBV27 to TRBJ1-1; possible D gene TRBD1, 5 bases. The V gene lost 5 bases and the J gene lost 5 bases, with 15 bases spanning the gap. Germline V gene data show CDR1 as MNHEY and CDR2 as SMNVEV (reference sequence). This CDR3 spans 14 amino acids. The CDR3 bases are TGTGCCAGCAGTACCCGCGGGGAGGGGACTGAAGCTTTCTTT. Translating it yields CASSTRGEGTEAFF.

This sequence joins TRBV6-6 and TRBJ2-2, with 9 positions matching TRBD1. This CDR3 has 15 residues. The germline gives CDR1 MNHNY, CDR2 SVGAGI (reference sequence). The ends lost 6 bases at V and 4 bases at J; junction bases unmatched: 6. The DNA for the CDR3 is TGTGCCAGCAGAACAGACAGGGGGGGCACCGGGGAGCTGTTTTTT. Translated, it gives CASRTDRGGTGELFF.

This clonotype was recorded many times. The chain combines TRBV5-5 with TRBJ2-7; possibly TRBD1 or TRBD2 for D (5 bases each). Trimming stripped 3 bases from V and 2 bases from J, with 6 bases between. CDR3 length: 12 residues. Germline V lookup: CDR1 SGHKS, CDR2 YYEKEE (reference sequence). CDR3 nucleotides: TGTGCCAGCAGCTCGGGGCCCTACGAGCAGTACTTC. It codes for CASSSGPYEQYF.

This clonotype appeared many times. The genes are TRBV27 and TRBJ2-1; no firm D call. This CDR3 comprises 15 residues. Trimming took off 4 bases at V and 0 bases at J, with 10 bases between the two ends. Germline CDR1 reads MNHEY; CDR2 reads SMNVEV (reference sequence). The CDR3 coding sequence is TGTGCCAGCAGTTCCGACACCCTCTCCTACAATGAGCAGTTCTTC. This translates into CASSSDTLSYNEQFF.

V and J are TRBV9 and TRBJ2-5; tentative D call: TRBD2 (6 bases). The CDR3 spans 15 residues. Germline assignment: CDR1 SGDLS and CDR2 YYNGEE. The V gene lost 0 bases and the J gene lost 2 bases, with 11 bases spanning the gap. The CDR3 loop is CASSVGLGRQETQYF. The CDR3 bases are TGTGCCAGCAGCGTAGGCTTGGGGAGGCAAGAGACCCAGTACTTC.

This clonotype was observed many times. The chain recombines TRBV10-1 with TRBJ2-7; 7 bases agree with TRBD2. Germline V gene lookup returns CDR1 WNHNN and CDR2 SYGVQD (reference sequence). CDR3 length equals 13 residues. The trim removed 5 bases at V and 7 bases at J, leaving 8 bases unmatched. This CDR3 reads CASSPASGWEQYF. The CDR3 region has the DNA TGCGCCAGCAGTCCGGCTAGCGGTTGGGAGCAGTACTTC.

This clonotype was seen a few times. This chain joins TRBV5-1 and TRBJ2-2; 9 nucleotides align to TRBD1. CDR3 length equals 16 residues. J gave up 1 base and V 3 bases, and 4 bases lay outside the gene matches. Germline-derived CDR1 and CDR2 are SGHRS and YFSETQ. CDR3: CASSSTGQGNTGELFF. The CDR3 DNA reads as TGCGCCAGCAGCTCAACGGGACAGGGGAACACCGGGGAGCTGTTTTTT.

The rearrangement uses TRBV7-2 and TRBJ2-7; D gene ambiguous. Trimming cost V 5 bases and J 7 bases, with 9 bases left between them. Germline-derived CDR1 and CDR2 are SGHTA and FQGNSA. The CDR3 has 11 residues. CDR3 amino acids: CASSQRREQYF. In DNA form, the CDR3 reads TGTGCCAGCAGCCAGAGGCGGGAGCAGTACTTC.

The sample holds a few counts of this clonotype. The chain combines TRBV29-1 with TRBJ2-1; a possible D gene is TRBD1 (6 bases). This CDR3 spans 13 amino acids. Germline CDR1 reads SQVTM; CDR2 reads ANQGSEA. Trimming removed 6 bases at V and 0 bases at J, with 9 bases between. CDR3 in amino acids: CSVRTASYNEQFF. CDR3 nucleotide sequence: TGCAGCGTGAGGACAGCCTCCTACAATGAGCAGTTCTTC.

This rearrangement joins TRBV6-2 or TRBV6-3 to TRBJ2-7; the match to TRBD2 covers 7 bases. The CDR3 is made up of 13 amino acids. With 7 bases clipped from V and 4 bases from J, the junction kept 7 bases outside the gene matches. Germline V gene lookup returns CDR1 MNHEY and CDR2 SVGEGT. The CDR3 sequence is CASTSSGGYEQYF. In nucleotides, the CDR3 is TGTGCCAGCACATCTTCGGGGGGATACGAGCAGTACTTC.

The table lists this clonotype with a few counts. The CDR3 sequence: CASSPRLSYEQYF. As DNA, the CDR3 is TGTGCCAGCAGCCCACGGTTATCCTACGAGCAGTACTTC. This chain connects TRBV7-9 to TRBJ2-7; D is uncertain. Germline values: CDR1 SEHNR, CDR2 FQNEAQ (reference sequence). V was pared by 5 bases and J by 1 base, with 9 bases between. The CDR3 length is 13 residues.

CDR3 amino acids: CSATYTGGYEQYF. Written as DNA, the CDR3 is TGCAGTGCTACTTACACGGGGGGGTACGAGCAGTACTTC. The chain is built from TRBV20-1 and TRBJ2-7; 8 bases are a match to TRBD2. The CDR3 has 13 amino acids. Germline trimming cut 4 bases from V and 4 bases from J; bases unmatched to any gene: 6. Germline V lookup: CDR1 DFQATT, CDR2 SNEGSKA (reference sequence).

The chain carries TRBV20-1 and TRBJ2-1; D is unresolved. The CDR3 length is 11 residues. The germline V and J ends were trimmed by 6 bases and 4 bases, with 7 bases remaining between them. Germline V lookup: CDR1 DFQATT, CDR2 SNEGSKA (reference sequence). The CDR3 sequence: CSAPRYNEQFF. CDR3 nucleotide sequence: TGCAGTGCCCCGAGGTACAATGAGCAGTTCTTC.

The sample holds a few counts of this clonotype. The CDR3: CASSQDLLVAGGPETQYF. CDR3 DNA sequence: TGTGCCAGCAGCCAAGACCTTTTAGTAGCGGGAGGGCCAGAGACCCAGTACTTC. The chain links TRBV4-2 to TRBJ2-5; 11 bases line up with TRBD2. The CDR3 sequence is 18 residues long. CDR1 and CDR2 from the germline V gene are LGHNA and YNFKEQ. Losses at the gene ends were 0 bases for V and 4 bases for J; bases not matched to a gene: 10.